Listed here are 16 T cell receptor beta chains from one sample, sequenced in a study of blood T cell repertoires in COVID-19. Libraries were prepared by immunoSEQ multiplex PCR; TCRdb keeps only in-frame clonotypes and omits some of them. This table has around 130,000 clones, approximately 87% appearing once. Sequenced: peripheral blood. Source of these receptors: a woman aged 45-65 years with acute or convalescent COVID-19.

In its sample, this clone was seen a few times. The gene calls are TRBV24-1 and TRBJ2-1, with D perhaps matching TRBD1 (5 bases). The V gene's germline CDR1 is KGHDR and CDR2 SFDVKD. The CDR3 is made up of 14 amino acids. With 9 bases removed from V and 1 base from J, the gap between germline ends came to 12 bases. CDR3 DNA: TGTGCCACCGCTCCGGCAGGGTCCTACAATGAGCAGTTCTTC. It translates to CATAPAGSYNEQFF.

The genes are TRBV11-3 and TRBJ2-4; TRBD2 matches at 13 bases. Trimming at V came to 0 bases and at J to 2 bases, leaving 13 bases not matched to a gene. Looked up from germline, CDR1 is SGHNT and CDR2 is YENEEA. CDR3 length: 21 residues. The CDR3 protein is CASSLELAGGPRGVTKNIQYF. As DNA, the CDR3 is TGTGCCAGCAGCTTAGAACTAGCGGGAGGGCCAAGAGGAGTTACCAAAAACATTCAGTACTTC.

This chain uses TRBV6-4 with TRBJ2-7; 9 bases agree with TRBD2. After removal of 6 bases from V and 2 bases from J, the junction contained 5 bases not matched to a gene. The CDR3 runs 14 residues. Germline V lookup: CDR1 MRHNA, CDR2 SNTAGT. The CDR3 is CASRSQRGAYEQYF. The CDR3 nucleotides are TGTGCCAGCAGAAGCCAGCGGGGGGCCTACGAGCAGTACTTC.

The chain joins TRBV7-9 to TRBJ1-3; no firm D call. V lost 1 base to trimming and J lost 1 base, with 11 bases between them. Germline CDR1 SEHNR, CDR2 FQNEAQ (reference sequence). The CDR3 spans 16 residues. CDR3 bases: TGTGCCAGCAGCTTAGACGCCAGAACATCTGGAAACACCATATATTTT. Encoded protein: CASSLDARTSGNTIYF.

The chain combines TRBV7-8 with TRBJ2-1, with 11 bases matching TRBD1. With V trimmed by 5 bases and J by 7 bases, 13 bases remained unmatched. The CDR3 runs 17 residues. CDR1 and CDR2 from the germline V gene are SGHVS and FQNEAQ. The CDR3 DNA reads TGTGCCAGCAGCGACCCCACTGGACAGGGGGCTTTGAATGAGCAGTTCTTC. It is translated as CASSDPTGQGALNEQFF.

This chain connects TRBV18 to TRBJ1-1; 7 positions agree with TRBD1. The germline V gene has CDR1 KGHSH and CDR2 LQKENI. This CDR3 spans 15 amino acids. V trimming: 0 bases; J trimming: 3 bases; junction bases outside the gene matches: 4. The DNA for the CDR3 is TGTGCCAGCTCACCACCGGCCAGGGGGGACACTGAAGCTTTCTTT. Protein: CASSPPARGDTEAFF.

The gene calls are TRBV11-2 and TRBJ1-5; D call uncertain. V was clipped by 0 bases and J by 6 bases, with 6 bases between them. Germline V gene data show CDR1 as SGHAT and CDR2 as FQNNGV. The CDR3 totals 13 residues. CDR3 loop: CASSLDLSQPQHF. The CDR3 nucleotides read TGTGCCAGCAGCTTAGATCTTAGTCAGCCCCAGCATTTT.

CDR3 bases: TGTGCCAGCAGCCGCGAGCGGACCTACAATGAGCAGTTCTTC. Translating it yields CASSRERTYNEQFF. The genes are TRBV6-5 and TRBJ2-1; D is perhaps TRBD2 (5 bases). The CDR3 extends over 14 amino acids. The germline V and J ends were trimmed by 6 bases and 2 bases, with 11 bases remaining between them. From germline, CDR1 is MNHEY and CDR2 SVGAGI.

The chain combines TRBV10-3 with TRBJ1-4, with a possible D match to TRBD1 (6 bases). V lost 3 bases and J 6 bases, leaving 11 bases between the germline ends. The CDR3 covers 14 residues. Germline V CDR1 and CDR2: ENHRY, SYGVKD. CDR3: CAISDLQGYEKLFF. The CDR3 bases are TGTGCCATCAGTGACTTACAGGGTTATGAAAAACTGTTTTTT.

This chain joins TRBV19 and TRBJ2-7; D remains unclear. CDR1 and CDR2 from the germline V gene are LNHDA and SQIVND (reference sequence). The V and J ends lost 6 bases and 3 bases respectively, with 6 bases between them. This CDR3 has 11 amino acids. The CDR3, as DNA: TGTGCCAGTAGGCCGGGCTACGAGCAGTACTTC. Protein sequence: CASRPGYEQYF. The full variable domain, with the rest looked up from reference TRBV19 and TRBJ2-7, is DGGITQSPKYLFRKEGQNVTLSCEQNLNHDAMYWYRQDPGQGLRLIYYSQIVNDFQKGDIAEGYSVSREKKESFPLTVTSAQKNPTAFYLCASRPGYEQYFGPGTRLTVT.

This chain uses TRBV7-3 with TRBJ1-1; weak D call: TRBD1 (5 bases). V lost 5 bases, J lost 3 bases, and 10 bases lay in between. The V gene's germline CDR1 is SGHTA and CDR2 FQGTGA. This CDR3 spans 13 amino acids. CDR3 sequence reads: CASSTEGDTEAFF. The CDR3 region has the DNA TGTGCCAGCAGCACAGAAGGGGACACTGAAGCTTTCTTT.

V and J are TRBV30 and TRBJ1-2; D not resolved. CDR3 size: 13 residues. CDR1 is GTSNPN and CDR2 is SVGIG in the germline V gene (reference sequence). V lost 3 bases and J lost 1, with 9 bases in between. The CDR3 loop reads CAWREGDNYGYTF. CDR3 bases: TGTGCCTGGAGGGAGGGTGATAACTATGGCTACACCTTC.

The gene calls are TRBV19 and TRBJ1-2; 9 positions agree with TRBD1. The CDR3 extends over 15 amino acids. With 7 bases clipped from V and 2 bases from J, the junction kept 8 bases outside the gene matches. Looked up from germline, CDR1 is LNHDA and CDR2 is SQIVND (reference sequence). For the CDR3, the DNA is TGTGCCAGTACCCCCCGGACAGGGGTGAACTATGGCTACACCTTC. It yields the protein CASTPRTGVNYGYTF.

The chain employs TRBV7-2 and TRBJ2-7; maybe TRBD1 (5 bases). Trimming stripped 2 bases from V and 1 base from J, with 6 bases between. The CDR3 sequence is 13 residues long. Germline CDR1 and CDR2: SGHTA and FQGNSA. CDR3 in DNA: TGTGCCAGCAGCTTAAGACAGTCCTACGAGCAGTACTTC. Translation gives CASSLRQSYEQYF.

The V and J genes are TRBV19 and TRBJ1-2; weak D call: TRBD1 (5 bases). Trimming took 3 bases from V and 2 from J, leaving 13 bases between them. CDR1 and CDR2 from the germline V gene are LNHDA and SQIVND (reference sequence). The CDR3 is made up of 15 amino acids. The CDR3 protein is CASSIGGGRNYGYTF. The CDR3 DNA sequence: TGTGCCAGTAGTATCGGCGGGGGGAGGAACTATGGCTACACCTTC.

V and J are TRBV11-2 and TRBJ2-7; 8 nucleotides line up with TRBD1. The CDR3 is 13 residues long. Germline CDR1 is SGHAT and CDR2 is FQNNGV. The ends lost 5 bases at V and 4 bases at J; junction bases unmatched: 4. Here the CDR3 DNA reads TGTGCCAGCAGCCGGGACAGGCAGTACGAGCAGTACTTC. Translating gives CASSRDRQYEQYF.